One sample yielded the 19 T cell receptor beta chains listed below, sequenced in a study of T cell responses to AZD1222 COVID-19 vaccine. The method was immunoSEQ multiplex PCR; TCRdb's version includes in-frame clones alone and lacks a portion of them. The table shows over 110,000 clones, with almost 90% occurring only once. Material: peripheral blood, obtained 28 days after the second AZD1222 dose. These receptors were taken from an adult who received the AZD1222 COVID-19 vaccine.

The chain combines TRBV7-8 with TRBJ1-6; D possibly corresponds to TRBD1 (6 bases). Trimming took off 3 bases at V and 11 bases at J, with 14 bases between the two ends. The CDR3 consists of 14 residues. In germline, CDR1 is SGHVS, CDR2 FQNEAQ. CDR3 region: CASSFGGGGAPLHF. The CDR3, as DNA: TGTGCCAGCAGCTTCGGGGGCGGGGGGGCACCCCTCCACTTT.

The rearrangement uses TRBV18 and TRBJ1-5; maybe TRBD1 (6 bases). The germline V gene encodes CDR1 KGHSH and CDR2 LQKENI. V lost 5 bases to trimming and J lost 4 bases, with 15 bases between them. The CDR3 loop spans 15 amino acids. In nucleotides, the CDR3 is TGTGCCAGCTCAAACCGGGGGGGGGCTAATCAGCCCCAGCATTTT. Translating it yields CASSNRGGANQPQHF.

Here the CDR3 DNA reads TGTGCCAGCAGTCCTGCGGGGGCGCCTGGCACCGGGGAGCTGTTTTTT. Its protein product is CASSPAGAPGTGELFF. The chain couples TRBV5-6 to TRBJ2-2; TRBD2 might be the D (7 bases). Germline-derived CDR1 and CDR2 are SGHDT and YYEEEE. Trimming stripped 5 bases from V and 4 bases from J, with 18 bases between. The CDR3 is 16 amino acids. The full variable domain, completed using reference TRBV5-6 and TRBJ2-2, is DAGVTQSPTHLIKTRGQQVTLRCSPKSGHDTVSWYQQALGQGPQFIFQYYEEEERQRGNFPDRFSGHQFPNYSSELNVNALLLGDSALYLCASSPAGAPGTGELFFGEGSRLTVL.

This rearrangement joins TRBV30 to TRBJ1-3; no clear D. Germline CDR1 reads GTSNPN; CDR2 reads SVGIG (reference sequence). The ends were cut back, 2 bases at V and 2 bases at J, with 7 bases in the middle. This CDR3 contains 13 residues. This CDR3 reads CAWSWITGNTIYF. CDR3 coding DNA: TGTGCCTGGAGTTGGATAACTGGAAACACCATATATTTT. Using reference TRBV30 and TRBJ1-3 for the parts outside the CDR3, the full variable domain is SQTIHQWPATLVQPVGSPLSLECTVEGTSNPNLYWYRQAAGRGLQLLFYSVGIGQISSEVPQNLSASRPQDRQFILSSKKLLLSDSGFYLCAWSWITGNTIYFGEGSWLTVV.

The CDR3, as DNA: TGTGCCAGCAGCCAAGATAACCGGAATGAGCAGTTCTTC. It translates to CASSQDNRNEQFF. This chain joins TRBV4-2 and TRBJ2-1; no clear D. The V end was cut by 0 bases, the J end by 7 bases, with 7 bases between. The CDR3 length is 13 residues. Germline V gene sequence: CDR1 LGHNA, CDR2 YNFKEQ.

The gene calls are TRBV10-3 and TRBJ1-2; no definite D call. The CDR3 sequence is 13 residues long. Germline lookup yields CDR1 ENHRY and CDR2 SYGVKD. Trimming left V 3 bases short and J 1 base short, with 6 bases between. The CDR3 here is CAISDGLNYGYTF. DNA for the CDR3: TGTGCCATCAGTGATGGACTTAACTATGGCTACACCTTC.

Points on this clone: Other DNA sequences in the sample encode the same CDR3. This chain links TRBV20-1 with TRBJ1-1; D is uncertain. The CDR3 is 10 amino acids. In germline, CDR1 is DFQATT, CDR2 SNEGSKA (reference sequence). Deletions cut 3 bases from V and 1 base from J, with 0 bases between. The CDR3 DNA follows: TGCAGTGCTAGGAACACTGAAGCTTTCTTT. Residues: CSARNTEAFF.

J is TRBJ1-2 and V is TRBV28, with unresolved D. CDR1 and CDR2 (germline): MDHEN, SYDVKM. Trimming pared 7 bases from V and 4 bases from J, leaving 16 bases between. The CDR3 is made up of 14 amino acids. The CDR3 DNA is TGTGCCAGCACCACCGCAAGCAGCGGCTATGGCTACACCTTC. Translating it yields CASTTASSGYGYTF.

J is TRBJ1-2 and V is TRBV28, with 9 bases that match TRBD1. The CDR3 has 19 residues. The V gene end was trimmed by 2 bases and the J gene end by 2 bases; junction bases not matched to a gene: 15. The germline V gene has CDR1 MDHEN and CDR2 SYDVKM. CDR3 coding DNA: TGTGCCAGCAGTTTAGGTGGGACAGGGTTTCCCAAACCAAACTATGGCTACACCTTC. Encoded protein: CASSLGGTGFPKPNYGYTF.

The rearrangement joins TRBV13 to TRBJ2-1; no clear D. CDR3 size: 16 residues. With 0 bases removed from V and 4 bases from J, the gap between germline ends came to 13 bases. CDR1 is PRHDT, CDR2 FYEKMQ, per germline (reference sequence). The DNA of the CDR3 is TGTGCCAGCAGCTTAGGGGGTAGCCACGTTTACAATGAGCAGTTCTTC. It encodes CASSLGGSHVYNEQFF. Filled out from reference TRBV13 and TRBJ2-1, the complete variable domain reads AAGVIQSPRHLIKEKRETATLKCYPIPRHDTVYWYQQGPGQDPQFLISFYEKMQSDKGSIPDRFSAQQFSDYHSELNMSSLELGDSALYFCASSLGGSHVYNEQFFGPGTRLTVL.

CDR3 in DNA: TGTGCCAGCACAGCCGGGACGGTGAACACTGAAGCTTTCTTT. Residues: CASTAGTVNTEAFF. The gene calls are TRBV5-5 and TRBJ1-1; weak D call: TRBD1 (5 bases). Germline CDR1 and CDR2: SGHKS and YYEKEE (reference sequence). V was pared by 6 bases and J by 0 bases, with 12 bases between. This CDR3 contains 14 residues.

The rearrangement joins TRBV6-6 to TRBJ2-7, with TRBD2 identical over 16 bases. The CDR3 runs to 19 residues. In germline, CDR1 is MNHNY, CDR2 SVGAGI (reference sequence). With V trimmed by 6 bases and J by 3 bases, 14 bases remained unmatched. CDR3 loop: CASRRLGLAGGPSIYEQYF. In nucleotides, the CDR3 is TGTGCCAGCAGACGATTGGGACTAGCGGGAGGGCCGTCGATCTACGAGCAGTACTTC.

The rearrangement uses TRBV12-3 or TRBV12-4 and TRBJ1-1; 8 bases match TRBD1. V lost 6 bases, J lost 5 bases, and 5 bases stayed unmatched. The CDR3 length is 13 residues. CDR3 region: CASSPGGRTEAFF. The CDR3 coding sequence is TGTGCCAGCAGCCCAGGGGGCAGAACTGAAGCTTTCTTT.

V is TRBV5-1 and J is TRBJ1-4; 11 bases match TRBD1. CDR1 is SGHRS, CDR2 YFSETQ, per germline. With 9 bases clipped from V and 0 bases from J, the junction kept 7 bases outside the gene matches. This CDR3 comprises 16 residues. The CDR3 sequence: CATKPGQGATNEKLFF. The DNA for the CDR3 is TGCGCCACCAAGCCGGGACAGGGGGCAACTAATGAAAAACTGTTTTTT. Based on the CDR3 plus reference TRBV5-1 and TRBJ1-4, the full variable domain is KAGVTQTPRYLIKTRGQQVTLSCSPISGHRSVSWYQQTPGQGLQFLFEYFSETQRNKGNFPGRFSGRQFSNSRSEMNVSTLELGDSALYLCATKPGQGATNEKLFFGSGTQLSVL.

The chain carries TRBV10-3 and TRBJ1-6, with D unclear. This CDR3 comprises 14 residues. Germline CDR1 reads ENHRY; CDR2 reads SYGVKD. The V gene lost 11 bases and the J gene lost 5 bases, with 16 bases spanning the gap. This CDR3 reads CAVGSSTDNSPLHF. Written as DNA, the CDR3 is TGTGCCGTTGGAAGTAGCACCGATAATTCACCCCTCCACTTT.

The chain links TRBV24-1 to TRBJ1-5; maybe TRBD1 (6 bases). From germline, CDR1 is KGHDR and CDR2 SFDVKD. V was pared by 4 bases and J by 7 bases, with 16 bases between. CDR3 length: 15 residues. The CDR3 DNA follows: TGTGCCACCAGTGAGGGACAACTAGGGGACCAGCCCCAGCATTTT. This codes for CATSEGQLGDQPQHF.

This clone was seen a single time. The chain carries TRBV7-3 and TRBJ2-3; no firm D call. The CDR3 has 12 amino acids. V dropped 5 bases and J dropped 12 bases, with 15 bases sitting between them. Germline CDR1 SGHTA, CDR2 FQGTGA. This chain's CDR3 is CASSRSNHEQYF. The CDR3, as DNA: TGTGCCAGCAGCCGGTCTAATCACGAACAGTATTTT.

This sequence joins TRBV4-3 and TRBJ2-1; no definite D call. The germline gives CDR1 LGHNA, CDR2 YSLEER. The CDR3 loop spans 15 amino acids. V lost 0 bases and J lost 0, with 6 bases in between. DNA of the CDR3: TGCGCCAGCAGCCAAGATCTAAGCTCCTACAATGAGCAGTTCTTC. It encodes CASSQDLSSYNEQFF.

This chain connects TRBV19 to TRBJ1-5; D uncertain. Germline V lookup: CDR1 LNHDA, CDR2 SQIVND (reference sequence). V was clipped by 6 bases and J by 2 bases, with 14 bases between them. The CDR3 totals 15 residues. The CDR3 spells CASRFDPEGNQPQHF. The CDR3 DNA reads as TGTGCCAGTAGGTTCGATCCGGAAGGCAATCAGCCCCAGCATTTT.